Listed below are T cell receptor beta chains from one sample, sequenced in a study of T-cell memory formation after mild COVID-19. TCRdb re-called the 5' RACE reads through MiXCR, storing one row per CDR3 protein. The sample contains under 250,000 distinct CDR3 sequences, around 30% of which appear only once. The sequenced sample was PBMCs or a T cell subset sorted from them (not recorded which). All receptors come from an adult woman who had mild COVID-19 (a few samples of this study predate the infection). Cell type and time point are not known. Both conserved end residues are part of each CDR3. The order of the fields is V gene, J gene, clone size, D gene, CDR3 protein, CDR3 DNA. D genes are given only for firm matches. The listing skips clone size in some rows; elsewhere it reads once, few, many or a size class.

V gene: TRBV12-3/TRBV12-4
J gene: TRBJ2-3
clone size: many
D gene: TRBD2
CDR3 protein: CASSIRTSGAPDTQYF
CDR3 DNA: TGTGCCAGCAGTATCCGGACTAGCGGGGCTCCAGATACGCAGTATTTT

V gene: TRBV5-4
J gene: TRBJ1-1
clone size: once
D gene: TRBD1
CDR3 protein: CASSPSTGITEAFF
CDR3 DNA: TGTGCCAGCAGCCCCTCGACAGGGATCACTGAAGCTTTCTTT

V gene: TRBV15
J gene: TRBJ2-4
clone size: -
D gene: -
CDR3 protein: CATSSLTGAENIQYF
CDR3 DNA: TGTGCCACCAGCAGCCTAACAGGAGCCGAAAACATTCAGTACTTC

V gene: TRBV4-2
J gene: TRBJ2-5
clone size: -
D gene: -
CDR3 protein: CASSQDWAAGAGETQYF
CDR3 DNA: TGTGCCAGCAGCCAAGATTGGGCGGCAGGGGCGGGAGAGACCCAGTACTTC

V gene: TRBV7-2
J gene: TRBJ2-1
clone size: few
D gene: TRBD1
CDR3 protein: CASSLDSDRGRNEQFF
CDR3 DNA: TGTGCCAGCAGCTTAGACTCCGACAGGGGACGCAATGAGCAGTTCTTC

V gene: TRBV12-3/TRBV12-4
J gene: TRBJ1-4
clone size: -
D gene: -
CDR3 protein: CASTSRRDNEKLFF
CDR3 DNA: TGTGCCAGCACCTCGAGACGCGATAATGAAAAACTGTTTTTT

V gene: TRBV7-9
J gene: TRBJ1-2
clone size: few
D gene: -
CDR3 protein: CASSLDGSHYGYTF
CDR3 DNA: TGTGCCAGCAGCTTAGACGGGAGTCACTATGGCTACACCTTC

V gene: TRBV7-9
J gene: TRBJ1-1
clone size: -
D gene: -
CDR3 protein: CASSRPATEAFF
CDR3 DNA: TGTGCCAGCAGCCGGCCAGCGACTGAAGCTTTCTTT

V gene: TRBV7-8
J gene: TRBJ2-1
clone size: few
D gene: -
CDR3 protein: CASSLADPGHGYNEQFF
CDR3 DNA: TGTGCCAGCAGCTTAGCGGACCCGGGACACGGCTACAATGAGCAGTTCTTC

V gene: TRBV18
J gene: TRBJ2-7
clone size: -
D gene: -
CDR3 protein: CASSPQGASYEQYF
CDR3 DNA: TGTGCCAGCTCACCACAGGGAGCCTCCTACGAGCAGTACTTC

V gene: TRBV12-3/TRBV12-4
J gene: TRBJ1-3
clone size: few
D gene: -
CDR3 protein: CASSYRDSGNTIYF
CDR3 DNA: TGTGCCAGCAGTTACAGGGACTCTGGAAACACCATATATTTT

V gene: TRBV20-1
J gene: TRBJ2-7
clone size: -
D gene: -
CDR3 protein: CSASRQSDEQYF
CDR3 DNA: TGCAGTGCTTCGCGACAGTCGGACGAGCAGTACTTC

V gene: TRBV12-3/TRBV12-4
J gene: TRBJ1-1
clone size: -
D gene: -
CDR3 protein: CASSLHSSNTEAFF
CDR3 DNA: TGTGCCAGCAGTTTGCATTCGTCGAACACTGAAGCTTTCTTT

V gene: TRBV27
J gene: TRBJ2-7
clone size: -
D gene: TRBD1
CDR3 protein: CASSLAGGNSYEQYF
CDR3 DNA: TGTGCCAGCAGTTTAGCAGGGGGTAACTCCTACGAGCAGTACTTC

V gene: TRBV29-1
J gene: TRBJ1-1
clone size: few
D gene: -
CDR3 protein: CSVNSGRGTEAFF
CDR3 DNA: TGCAGCGTTAATTCGGGGAGGGGCACTGAAGCTTTCTTT

V gene: TRBV11-2
J gene: TRBJ1-2
clone size: few
D gene: -
CDR3 protein: CASSLAGDLYGYTF
CDR3 DNA: TGTGCCAGCAGCTTAGCAGGGGACCTCTATGGCTACACCTTC

V gene: TRBV12-3/TRBV12-4
J gene: TRBJ2-1
clone size: few
D gene: -
CDR3 protein: CASSPSHGGPYNEQFF
CDR3 DNA: TGTGCCAGCAGTCCTTCTCACGGGGGACCATACAATGAGCAGTTCTTC

V gene: TRBV12-3/TRBV12-4
J gene: TRBJ2-4
clone size: -
D gene: TRBD2
CDR3 protein: CASTHNRGGAAKNIQYF
CDR3 DNA: TGTGCCAGCACCCACAATCGCGGGGGGGCTGCCAAAAACATTCAGTACTTC

V gene: TRBV9
J gene: TRBJ2-1
clone size: -
D gene: TRBD2
CDR3 protein: CASSVGTTYNEQFF
CDR3 DNA: TGTGCCAGCAGCGTCGGGACTACCTACAATGAGCAGTTCTTC

V gene: TRBV7-2
J gene: TRBJ2-5
clone size: -
D gene: TRBD2
CDR3 protein: CASSLAPAAGGWETQYF
CDR3 DNA: TGTGCCAGCAGCTTAGCCCCAGCAGCGGGGGGATGGGAGACCCAGTACTTC

V gene: TRBV10-3
J gene: TRBJ1-1
clone size: -
D gene: -
CDR3 protein: CAISESRRFTEAFF
CDR3 DNA: TGTGCCATCAGTGAGTCACGGAGGTTCACTGAAGCTTTCTTT

V gene: TRBV7-2
J gene: TRBJ2-5
clone size: -
D gene: TRBD2
CDR3 protein: CASSLGLAGGRIETQYF
CDR3 DNA: TGTGCCAGCAGCTTAGGCCTAGCGGGAGGCAGGATAGAGACCCAGTACTTC

V gene: TRBV20-1
J gene: TRBJ2-3
clone size: -
D gene: TRBD1
CDR3 protein: CSANRGVSTDTQYF
CDR3 DNA: TGCAGTGCAAACAGGGGAGTTAGCACAGATACGCAGTATTTT

V gene: TRBV30
J gene: TRBJ2-5
clone size: -
D gene: -
CDR3 protein: CAWSVMAGSPGTQYF
CDR3 DNA: TGTGCCTGGAGTGTTATGGCGGGGTCCCCAGGGACCCAGTACTTC